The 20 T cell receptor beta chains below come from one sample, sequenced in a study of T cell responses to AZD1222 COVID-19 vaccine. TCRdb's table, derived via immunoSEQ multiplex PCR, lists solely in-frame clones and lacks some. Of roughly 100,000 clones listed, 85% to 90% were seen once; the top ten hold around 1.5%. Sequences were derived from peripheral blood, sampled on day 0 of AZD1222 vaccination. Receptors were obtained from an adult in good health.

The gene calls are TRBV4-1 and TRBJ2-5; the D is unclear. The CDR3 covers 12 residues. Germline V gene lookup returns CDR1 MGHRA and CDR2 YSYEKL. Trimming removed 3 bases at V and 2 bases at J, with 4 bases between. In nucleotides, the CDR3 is TGCGCCAGCAGCCAGGAACAAGAGACCCAGTACTTC. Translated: CASSQEQETQYF.

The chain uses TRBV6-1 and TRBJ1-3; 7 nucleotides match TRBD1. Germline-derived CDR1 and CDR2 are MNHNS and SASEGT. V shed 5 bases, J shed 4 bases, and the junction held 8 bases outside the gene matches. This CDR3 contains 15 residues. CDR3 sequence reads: CASSIRQGGGNTIYF. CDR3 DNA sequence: TGTGCCAGCAGTATCCGACAGGGAGGAGGAAACACCATATATTTT.

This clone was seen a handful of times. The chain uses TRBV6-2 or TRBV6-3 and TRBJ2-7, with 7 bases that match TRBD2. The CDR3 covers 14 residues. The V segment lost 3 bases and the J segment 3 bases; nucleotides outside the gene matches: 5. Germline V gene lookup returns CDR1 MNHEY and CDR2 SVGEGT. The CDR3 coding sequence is TGTGCCAGCAGTTATATCGCGGGAGTCTACGAGCAGTACTTC. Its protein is CASSYIAGVYEQYF.

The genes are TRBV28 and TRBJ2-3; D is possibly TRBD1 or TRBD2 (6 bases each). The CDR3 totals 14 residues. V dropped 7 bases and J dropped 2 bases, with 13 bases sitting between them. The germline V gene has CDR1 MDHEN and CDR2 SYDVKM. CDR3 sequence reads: CASNRDFATDTQYF. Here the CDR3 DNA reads TGTGCCAGCAACAGGGACTTCGCCACAGATACGCAGTATTTT.

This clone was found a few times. This CDR3 reads CSAPGPSGYTF. CDR3 coding DNA: TGCAGTGCACCAGGGCCCTCTGGCTACACCTTC. The chain is built from TRBV20-1 and TRBJ1-2, with D possibly matching TRBD1 (5 bases). Trimming removed 6 bases from V and 7 bases from J, with 12 bases in between. The CDR3 covers 11 residues. Germline CDR1 and CDR2: DFQATT and SNEGSKA (reference sequence).

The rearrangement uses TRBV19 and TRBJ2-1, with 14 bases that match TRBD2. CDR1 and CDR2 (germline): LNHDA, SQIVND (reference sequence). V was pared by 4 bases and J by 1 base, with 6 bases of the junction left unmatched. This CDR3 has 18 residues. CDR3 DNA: TGTGCCAGTAGTACGACTAGCGGGAGGGCCGGGTCCTACAATGAGCAGTTCTTC. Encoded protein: CASSTTSGRAGSYNEQFF.

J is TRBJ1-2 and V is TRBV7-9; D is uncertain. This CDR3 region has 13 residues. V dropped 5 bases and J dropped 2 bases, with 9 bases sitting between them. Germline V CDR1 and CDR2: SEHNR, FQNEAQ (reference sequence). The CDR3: CASSNRVNYGYTF. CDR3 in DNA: TGTGCCAGCAGCAACCGGGTAAACTATGGCTACACCTTC.

CDR3 sequence reads: CSARFAGYTF. The CDR3, as DNA: TGCAGTGCTAGGTTTGCTGGCTACACCTTC. The chain employs TRBV20-1 and TRBJ1-2; no clear D gene. V was shortened by 3 bases and J by 7 bases, with 6 bases between the two germline ends. This CDR3 region has 10 residues. Germline CDR1 is DFQATT and CDR2 is SNEGSKA (reference sequence).

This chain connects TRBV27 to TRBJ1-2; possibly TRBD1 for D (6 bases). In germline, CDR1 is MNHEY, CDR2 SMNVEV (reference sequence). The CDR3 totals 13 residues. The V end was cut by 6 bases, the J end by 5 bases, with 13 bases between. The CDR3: CASSSYRDYGYTF. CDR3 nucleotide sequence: TGTGCCAGCAGCTCTTACAGGGATTATGGCTACACCTTC.

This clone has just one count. The DNA for the CDR3 is TGTGCCAGCAGGTCCCCGGGACCGACCAATTCACCCCTCCACTTT. Encoded protein: CASRSPGPTNSPLHF. The chain carries TRBV27 and TRBJ1-6, with D perhaps TRBD1 (5 bases). V lost 6 bases and J 7 bases, leaving 16 bases between the germline ends. Germline-derived CDR1 and CDR2 are MNHEY and SMNVEV (reference sequence). The CDR3 has 15 amino acids.

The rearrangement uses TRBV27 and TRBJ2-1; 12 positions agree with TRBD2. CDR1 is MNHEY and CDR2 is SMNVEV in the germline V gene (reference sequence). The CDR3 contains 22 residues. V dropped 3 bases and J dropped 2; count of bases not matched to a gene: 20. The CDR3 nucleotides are TGTGCCAGCAGTTTGGAGGCAGGGTGGACTAGCGGGAATCCTTCCCCCTACAATGAGCAGTTCTTC. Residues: CASSLEAGWTSGNPSPYNEQFF.

Here the CDR3 DNA reads TGTGCCAGCAGCATCAGAGGACAGGGATCGGTTGAAGCTTTCTTT. It specifies CASSIRGQGSVEAFF. The J gene is TRBJ1-1, the V gene TRBV11-1, with 8 bases fitting TRBD1. Trimming took 5 bases from V and 7 from J; bases not matched to a gene: 12. This CDR3 region has 15 residues. CDR1 is SGHAT and CDR2 is FQDESV in the germline V gene (reference sequence).

In nucleotides, the CDR3 is TGTGCCATCAGTCAGGGGGACGGCGGCTCTGGAAACACCATATATTTT. Translated: CAISQGDGGSGNTIYF. V gene TRBV10-3 combines with J gene TRBJ1-3; 7 nucleotides agree with TRBD1. J was trimmed by 0 bases and V by 5 bases; bases with no gene match: 7. Germline V lookup: CDR1 ENHRY, CDR2 SYGVKD. The CDR3 is 16 amino acids.

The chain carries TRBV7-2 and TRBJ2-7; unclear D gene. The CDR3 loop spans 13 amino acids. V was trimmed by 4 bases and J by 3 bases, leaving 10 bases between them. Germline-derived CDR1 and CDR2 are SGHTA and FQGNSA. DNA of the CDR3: TGTGCCAGCAGCTCCGGACGGATCTACGAGCAGTACTTC. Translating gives CASSSGRIYEQYF.

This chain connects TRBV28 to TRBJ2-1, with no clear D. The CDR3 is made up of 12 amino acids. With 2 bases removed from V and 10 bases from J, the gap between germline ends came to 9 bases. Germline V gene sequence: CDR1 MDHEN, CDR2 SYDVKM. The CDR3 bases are TGTGCCAGCAGTTTAAGGTACCTAGAGCAGTTCTTC. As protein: CASSLRYLEQFF.

DNA of the CDR3: TGTGCCAGCAGTTGGGGGACTGAAGCTTTCTTT. Its protein is CASSWGTEAFF. The rearrangement joins TRBV28 to TRBJ1-1, with a tentative D call TRBD1 (5 bases). The V and J ends lost 4 bases and 5 bases respectively, with 5 bases between them. The CDR3 extends over 11 amino acids. Germline CDR1 and CDR2: MDHEN and SYDVKM.

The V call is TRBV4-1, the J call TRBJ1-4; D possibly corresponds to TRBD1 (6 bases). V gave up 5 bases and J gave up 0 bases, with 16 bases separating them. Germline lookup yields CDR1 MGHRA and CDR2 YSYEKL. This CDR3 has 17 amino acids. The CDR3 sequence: CASSGGAEDATNEKLFF. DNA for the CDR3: TGCGCCAGCAGCGGGGGGGCGGAGGATGCAACTAATGAAAAACTGTTTTTT.

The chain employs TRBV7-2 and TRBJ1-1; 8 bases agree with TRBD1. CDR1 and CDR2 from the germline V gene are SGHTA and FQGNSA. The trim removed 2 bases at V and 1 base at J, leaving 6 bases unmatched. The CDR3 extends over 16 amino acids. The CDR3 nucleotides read TGTGCCAGCAGCTTAACGGCAGGGGGCGAGAACACTGAAGCTTTCTTT. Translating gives CASSLTAGGENTEAFF.

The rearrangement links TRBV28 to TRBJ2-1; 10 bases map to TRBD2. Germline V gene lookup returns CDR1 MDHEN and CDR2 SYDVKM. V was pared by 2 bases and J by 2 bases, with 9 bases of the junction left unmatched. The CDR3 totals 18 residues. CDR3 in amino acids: CASSLDLGSGGPYNEQFF. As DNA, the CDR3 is TGTGCCAGCAGTTTAGACTTAGGTAGCGGGGGGCCCTACAATGAGCAGTTCTTC.

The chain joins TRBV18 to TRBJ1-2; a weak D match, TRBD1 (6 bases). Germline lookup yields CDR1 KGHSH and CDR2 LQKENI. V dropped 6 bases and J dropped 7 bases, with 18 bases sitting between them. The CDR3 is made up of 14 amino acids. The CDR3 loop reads CASSPRGQVGGYTF. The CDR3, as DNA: TGTGCCAGCTCCCCTAGGGGACAAGTCGGTGGCTACACCTTC.